The 21 T cell receptor beta chains given below trace back to one sample, sequenced in a study of cytomegalovirus exposure and HLA in healthy donors. Amplification used 60 Vbeta primers and 13 Jbeta primers. The table came from immunoSEQ multiplex PCR; TCRdb's copy has only in-frame clones and leaves some out. This sample has fewer than 250,000 clones, with 70% to 80% found just once. Material: PBMCs. The receptors here all came from a woman aged 50 to 60 in good health and CMV-seronegative.

This clone appeared a single time. The gene calls are TRBV4-2 and TRBJ2-2, with 8 positions matching TRBD1. The germline gives CDR1 LGHNA, CDR2 YNFKEQ. CDR3 length: 16 amino acids. The J segment lost 6 bases and the V segment lost 1 base, leaving 7 bases of the junction unmatched. As DNA, the CDR3 is TGTGCCAGCAGCCAAGGGTCGGACAGGGCGTCCGGGGAGCTGTTTTTT. This sequence encodes CASSQGSDRASGELFF.

This clone was picked up one time. The V call is TRBV6-1, the J call TRBJ1-1, with no clear D. This CDR3 comprises 14 residues. CDR1 is MNHNS, CDR2 SASEGT, per germline. V lost 7 bases to trimming and J lost 3 bases, with 15 bases between them. CDR3 region: CASNYIQRDTEAFF. CDR3 sequence (DNA): TGTGCCAGCAATTACATACAGAGGGACACTGAAGCTTTCTTT.

CDR3 nucleotide sequence: TGTGCCAGCAGCGTATCAGGGGGCGCAGGCTACACCTTC. Its protein is CASSVSGGAGYTF. The chain carries TRBV9 and TRBJ1-2; 8 bases line up with TRBD1. V was clipped by 1 base and J by 8 bases; unmatched bases: 4. The CDR3 covers 13 residues. Germline V gene data show CDR1 as SGDLS and CDR2 as YYNGEE.

This clone was recorded once. The V and J genes are TRBV10-3 and TRBJ2-1; D not certain. The V and J ends lost 2 bases and 8 bases respectively, with 13 bases between them. CDR3 length: 14 residues. CDR1 is ENHRY and CDR2 is SYGVKD in the germline V gene. The CDR3 is CAISESMSGDEQFF. CDR3 DNA sequence: TGTGCCATCAGTGAGAGCATGTCGGGTGATGAGCAGTTCTTC.

In nucleotides, the CDR3 is TGTGCCAGCAGCTTAACGGCTAGCGGGAGTAGGGATACGCAGTATTTT. It translates to CASSLTASGSRDTQYF. The V gene is TRBV7-3, the J gene TRBJ2-3; 10 nucleotides align to TRBD2. Germline assignment: CDR1 SGHTA and CDR2 FQGTGA. The junction had 6 bases not matched to a gene; V was cut back by 0 bases and J by 6 bases. This CDR3 contains 16 residues.

Comment on this clone: The same CDR3 can be traced to other DNA sequences in this sample. The CDR3 coding sequence is TGTGCTAGTGGCTTTGGGACAGGCCTGAACACTGAAGCTTTCTTT. The encoded protein is CASGFGTGLNTEAFF. The chain has TRBV12-5 and TRBJ1-1; 8 positions agree with TRBD1. Germline V gene sequence: CDR1 LGHNT, CDR2 FRNRAP. The CDR3 sequence is 15 residues long. V dropped 6 bases and J dropped 0; count of bases not matched to a gene: 6. Based on the CDR3 plus reference TRBV12-5 and TRBJ1-1, the full variable domain is DARVTQTPRHKVTEMGQEVTMRCQPILGHNTVFWYRQTMMQGLELLAYFRNRAPLDDSGMPKDRFSAEMPDATLATLKIQPSEPRDSAVYFCASGFGTGLNTEAFFGQGTRLTVV.

This chain connects TRBV10-3 to TRBJ2-3, with a possible D match to TRBD2 (6 bases). Trimming took off 11 bases at V and 0 bases at J, with 15 bases between the two ends. The germline CDR1 and CDR2 sequences are ENHRY and SYGVKD. The CDR3 has 14 residues. The CDR3 loop is CAVADGASTDTQYF. CDR3 in DNA: TGTGCCGTAGCGGACGGAGCTAGCACAGATACGCAGTATTTT.

The chain combines TRBV6-6 with TRBJ1-1; D possibly corresponds to TRBD1 (5 bases). CDR3 size: 15 residues. V shed 2 bases and J shed 1 base, with 11 bases lying between them. Germline CDR1 and CDR2: MNHNY and SVGAGI (reference sequence). CDR3 in DNA: TGTGCCAGCAGTTACGGATCGGGGGGGAACACTGAAGCTTTCTTT. Its translation is CASSYGSGGNTEAFF.

The chain is built from TRBV5-8 and TRBJ2-7; D might be TRBD1 (6 bases). Looked up from germline, CDR1 is SGHTS and CDR2 is YDEGEE. V lost 5 bases to trimming and J lost 2 bases, with 17 bases between them. The CDR3 runs 15 residues. CDR3 protein: CASRGKGRGTYEQYF. The CDR3 DNA is TGTGCCAGCAGGGGGAAGGGCAGGGGAACCTACGAGCAGTACTTC.

The chain is built from TRBV28 and TRBJ2-1; 10 bases agree with TRBD1. V shed 5 bases, J shed 15 bases, and the junction held 10 bases outside the gene matches. In germline, CDR1 is MDHEN, CDR2 SYDVKM. The CDR3 sequence is 13 residues long. CDR3 residues: CASSRTGGSRGFF. CDR3 nucleotide sequence: TGTGCCAGCAGTCGGACAGGGGGTAGCCGGGGGTTCTTC.

The gene calls are TRBV7-2 and TRBJ1-1; possible D gene TRBD1, 6 bases. The CDR3 spans 15 residues. Trimming removed 4 bases at V and 0 bases at J, with 12 bases between. Germline V gene sequence: CDR1 SGHTA, CDR2 FQGNSA. CDR3 region: CASSWGGIMNTEAFF. CDR3 coding DNA: TGTGCCAGCAGCTGGGGGGGCATTATGAACACTGAAGCTTTCTTT.

The J gene is TRBJ1-3, the V gene TRBV29-1, with TRBD1 identical over 7 bases. The germline CDR1 and CDR2 sequences are SQVTM and ANQGSEA. V shed 4 bases and J 2 bases; nucleotides not matched to a gene: 5. The CDR3 runs 14 residues. The CDR3 nucleotides are TGCAGCGTTGTCCGAGGGGGCCCTGGAAACACCATATATTTT. Translating gives CSVVRGGPGNTIYF.

This chain joins TRBV7-2 and TRBJ2-1, with TRBD2 identical over 10 bases. The V segment lost 1 base and the J segment 2 bases; nucleotides outside the gene matches: 5. CDR1 is SGHTA, CDR2 FQGNSA, per germline. This CDR3 comprises 17 residues. CDR3 region: CASSLGGLAGAYNEQFF. CDR3 nucleotide sequence: TGTGCCAGCAGCTTAGGGGGTCTAGCGGGAGCCTACAATGAGCAGTTCTTC.

This clone was seen a few times. The chain uses TRBV19 and TRBJ1-2; D may be TRBD1 (5 bases). CDR3 length: 13 residues. The germline V gene encodes CDR1 LNHDA and CDR2 SQIVND (reference sequence). The V gene lost 6 bases and the J gene lost 3 bases, with 11 bases spanning the gap. Here the CDR3 reads CASRLQGDYGYTF. The CDR3, as DNA: TGTGCCAGTAGGTTGCAGGGTGACTATGGCTACACCTTC.

This clone showed up just a few times. This chain links TRBV5-1 with TRBJ2-7, with 10 bases identical to TRBD1. With V trimmed by 3 bases and J by 6 bases, 6 bases remained unmatched. The CDR3 is made up of 14 amino acids. The germline gives CDR1 SGHRS, CDR2 YFSETQ. The CDR3 bases are TGCGCCAGCAGCTACGGGACAGGGGAGGGCGAGCAGTACTTC. Translation: CASSYGTGEGEQYF. The variable domain in full, completed from reference TRBV5-1 and TRBJ2-7, reads KAGVTQTPRYLIKTRGQQVTLSCSPISGHRSVSWYQQTPGQGLQFLFEYFSETQRNKGNFPGRFSGRQFSNSRSEMNVSTLELGDSALYLCASSYGTGEGEQYFGPGTRLTVT.

This clone was seen more than once but under ten times. The chain combines TRBV10-2 with TRBJ1-3; 9 bases are a match to TRBD1. The CDR3 length is 15 residues. V was pared by 8 bases and J by 1 base, with 6 bases of the junction left unmatched. Germline assignment: CDR1 WSHSY and CDR2 SAAADI. The CDR3 region has the DNA TGCGCCAGCCGCGCCGGGACAGGGTCTGGAAACACCATATATTTT. Translation: CASRAGTGSGNTIYF.

This chain uses TRBV30 with TRBJ1-1, with D possibly TRBD1 on 5 matching bases. Trimming removed 1 base at V and 0 bases at J, with 12 bases between. The germline gives CDR1 GTSNPN, CDR2 SVGIG (reference sequence). The CDR3 sequence is 15 residues long. CDR3 nucleotide sequence: TGTGCCTGGAGTGCTATCAGACAGCTGAACACTGAAGCTTTCTTT. This gives the protein CAWSAIRQLNTEAFF.

This clone occurred a few times. This chain connects TRBV27 to TRBJ2-1; the match to TRBD2 covers 13 bases. The V segment lost 2 bases and the J segment 9 bases; nucleotides outside the gene matches: 10. The CDR3 consists of 17 residues. Germline lookup yields CDR1 MNHEY and CDR2 SMNVEV (reference sequence). As DNA, the CDR3 is TGTGCCAGCAGTTTACGGCGGACTAGCGGGAGTTGGAGTGAGCAGTTCTTC. Translated, it gives CASSLRRTSGSWSEQFF.

V usage is TRBV7-2 and J usage is TRBJ2-5; 9 nucleotides align to TRBD2. V was clipped by 5 bases and J by 5 bases; unmatched bases: 6. Germline assignment: CDR1 SGHTA and CDR2 FQGNSA. The CDR3 consists of 14 residues. CDR3 amino acids: CASSLGTSSETQYF. In DNA form, the CDR3 reads TGTGCCAGCAGCCTAGGGACTAGCAGTGAGACCCAGTACTTC.

V usage is TRBV28 and J usage is TRBJ1-4; a weak D match, TRBD1 (6 bases). Deletions cut 8 bases from V and 6 bases from J, with 13 bases between. The CDR3 has 13 amino acids. From germline, CDR1 is MDHEN and CDR2 SYDVKM. CDR3 sequence (DNA): TGTGCCAGCTCGAGGGGGTACTATGAAAAACTGTTTTTT. It yields the protein CASSRGYYEKLFF.

This chain connects TRBV27 to TRBJ1-1; TRBD1 agrees at 9 bases. Germline lookup yields CDR1 MNHEY and CDR2 SMNVEV (reference sequence). Trimming removed 6 bases from V and 0 bases from J; junction bases left unmatched: 8. The CDR3 length is 16 residues. CDR3 sequence reads: CASRGDRGRMNTEAFF. The CDR3 DNA reads TGTGCCAGCAGGGGCGACAGGGGGAGGATGAACACTGAAGCTTTCTTT.